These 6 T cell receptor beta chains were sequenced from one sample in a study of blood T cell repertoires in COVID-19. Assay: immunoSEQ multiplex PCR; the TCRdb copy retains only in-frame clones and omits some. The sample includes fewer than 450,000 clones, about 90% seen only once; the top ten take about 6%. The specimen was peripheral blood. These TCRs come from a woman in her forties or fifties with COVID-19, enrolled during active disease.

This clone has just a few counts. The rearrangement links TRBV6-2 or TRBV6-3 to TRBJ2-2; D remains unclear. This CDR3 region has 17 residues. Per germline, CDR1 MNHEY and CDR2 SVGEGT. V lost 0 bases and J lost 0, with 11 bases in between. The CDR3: CASSYSSRSPNTGELFF. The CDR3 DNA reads TGTGCCAGCAGTTACTCGTCGCGATCCCCGAACACCGGGGAGCTGTTTTTT.

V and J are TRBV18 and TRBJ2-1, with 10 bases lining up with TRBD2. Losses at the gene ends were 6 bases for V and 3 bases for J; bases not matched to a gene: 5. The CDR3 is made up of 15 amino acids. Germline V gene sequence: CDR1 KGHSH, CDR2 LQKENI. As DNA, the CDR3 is TGTGCCAGCTCCCAACGGACTAGCGGCTACAATGAGCAGTTCTTC. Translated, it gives CASSQRTSGYNEQFF.

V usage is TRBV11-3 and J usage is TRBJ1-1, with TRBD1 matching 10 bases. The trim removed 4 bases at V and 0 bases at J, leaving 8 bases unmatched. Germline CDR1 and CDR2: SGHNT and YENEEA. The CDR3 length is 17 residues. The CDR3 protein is CASSSGSGQGMNTEAFF. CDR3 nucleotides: TGTGCCAGCAGCTCCGGATCGGGACAGGGGATGAACACTGAAGCTTTCTTT. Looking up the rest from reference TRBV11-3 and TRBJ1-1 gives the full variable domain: EAGVVQSPRYKIIEKKQPVAFWCNPISGHNTLYWYLQNLGQGPELLIRYENEEAVDDSQLPKDRFSAERLKGVDSTLKIQPAELGDSAVYLCASSSGSGQGMNTEAFFGQGTRLTVV.

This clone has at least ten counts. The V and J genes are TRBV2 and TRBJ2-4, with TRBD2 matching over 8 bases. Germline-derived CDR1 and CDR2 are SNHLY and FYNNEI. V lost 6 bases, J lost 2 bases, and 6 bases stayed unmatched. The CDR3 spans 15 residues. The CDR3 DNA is TGTGCCAGCAGCGTTAGCGGGATATCCAAAAACATTCAGTACTTC. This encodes CASSVSGISKNIQYF. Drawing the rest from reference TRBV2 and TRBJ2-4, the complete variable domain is EPEVTQTPSHQVTQMGQEVILRCVPISNHLYFYWYRQILGQKVEFLVSFYNNEISEKSEIFDDQFSVERPDGSNFTLKIRSTKLEDSAMYFCASSVSGISKNIQYFGAGTRLSVL.

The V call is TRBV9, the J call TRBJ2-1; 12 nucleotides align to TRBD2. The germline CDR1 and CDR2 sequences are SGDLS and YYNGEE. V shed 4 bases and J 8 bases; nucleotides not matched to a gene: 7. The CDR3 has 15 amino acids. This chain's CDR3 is CASSQLTSGSDEQFF. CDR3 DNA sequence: TGTGCCAGCAGCCAACTGACTAGCGGGAGCGATGAGCAGTTCTTC.

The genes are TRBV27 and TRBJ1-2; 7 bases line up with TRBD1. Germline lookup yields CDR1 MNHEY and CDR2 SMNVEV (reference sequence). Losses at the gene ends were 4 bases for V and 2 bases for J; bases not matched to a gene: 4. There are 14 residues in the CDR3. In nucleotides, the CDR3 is TGTGCCAGCAGTTGGAAGGGACAGAACTATGGCTACACCTTC. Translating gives CASSWKGQNYGYTF.